These 15 T cell receptor beta chains were all obtained from the same sample, sequenced in a study of identical twins. TCRdb called the 5' RACE reads again in MiXCR, with one record for every CDR3 protein. The sample lists just over 450,000 distinct CDR3 sequences; 12% to 15% were seen once. These data are also associated with another study on yellow fever vaccine responses in identical twins.

The specimen sequenced was CD4+ T cells sorted from blood. These receptors were collected from a woman aged 18-29 years in good health.

The rearrangement joins TRBV28 to TRBJ2-5; TRBD2 is a possible D gene (6 bases). Trimming removed 6 bases from V and 5 bases from J, with 13 bases in between. This CDR3 has 13 amino acids. Per the germline V gene, CDR1 is MDHEN and CDR2 is SYDVKM. CDR3 protein: CASREGRWETQYF. The CDR3 DNA reads TGTGCCAGCAGGGAGGGGCGGTGGGAGACCCAGTACTTC.

V usage is TRBV6-2 or TRBV6-3 and J usage is TRBJ2-7, with TRBD2 as a possible D gene (6 bases). V was cut by 3 bases and J by 2 bases, with 17 bases left in between. Germline V gene sequence: CDR1 MNHEY, CDR2 SVGEGT. The CDR3 sequence is 16 residues long. This CDR3 is CASSYAGIAQAYEQYF. CDR3 DNA sequence: TGTGCCAGCAGTTATGCGGGGATAGCCCAAGCCTACGAGCAGTACTTC.

The rearrangement uses TRBV20-1 and TRBJ1-1, with a possible D match to TRBD1 (6 bases). The V gene's germline CDR1 is DFQATT and CDR2 SNEGSKA (reference sequence). V dropped 3 bases and J dropped 5 bases, with 13 bases sitting between them. The CDR3 contains 13 residues. The CDR3 bases are TGCAGTGCTAGTCAAGGGGGAAAGACTGAAGCTTTCTTT. Its protein product is CSASQGGKTEAFF.

The chain is built from TRBV5-1 and TRBJ2-1, with 12 bases fitting TRBD2. The trim removed 3 bases at V and 15 bases at J, leaving 10 bases unmatched. CDR1 is SGHRS and CDR2 is YFSETQ in the germline V gene. This CDR3 comprises 14 residues. CDR3 coding DNA: TGCGCCAGCAGCTGGGAGACTAGCGGGGGCACCCGGTTCTTC. This sequence encodes CASSWETSGGTRFF.

The chain employs TRBV20-1 and TRBJ2-1; 14 bases fit TRBD2. Germline CDR1 reads DFQATT; CDR2 reads SNEGSKA (reference sequence). The CDR3 is made up of 17 amino acids. J gave up 1 base and V 6 bases, and 8 bases lay outside the gene matches. CDR3: CSAPTSGGAESYNEQFF. CDR3 DNA sequence: TGCAGTGCCCCGACTAGCGGGGGGGCCGAATCCTACAATGAGCAGTTCTTC.

The chain recombines TRBV15 with TRBJ2-1; 8 nucleotides match TRBD2. The ends lost 2 bases at V and 0 bases at J; junction bases unmatched: 0. The CDR3 spans 15 residues. Germline V gene data show CDR1 as LNHNV and CDR2 as YYDKDF (reference sequence). CDR3 bases: TGTGCCACCAGCAGAAGCGGGAGCTCCTACAATGAGCAGTTCTTC. Protein product: CATSRSGSSYNEQFF. The entire variable domain, with the rest obtained from reference TRBV15 and TRBJ2-1, is as follows: DAMVIQNPRYQVTQFGKPVTLSCSQTLNHNVMYWYQQKSSQAPKLLFHYYDKDFNNEADTPDNFQSRRPNTSFCFLDIRSPGLGDTAMYLCATSRSGSSYNEQFFGPGTRLTVL.

V is TRBV2 and J is TRBJ2-2; 8 bases fit TRBD1. J was trimmed by 3 bases and V by 6 bases; bases with no gene match: 9. Looked up from germline, CDR1 is SNHLY and CDR2 is FYNNEI. The CDR3 runs to 16 residues. Here the CDR3 reads CASRDGTGGYTGELFF. The CDR3 DNA is TGTGCCAGCAGAGACGGGACAGGTGGATACACCGGGGAGCTGTTTTTT.

The chain has TRBV7-2 and TRBJ2-5; no clear D gene. Trimming left V 4 bases short and J 4 bases short, with 13 bases between. Germline CDR1 SGHTA, CDR2 FQGNSA. The length of the CDR3 is 14 residues. The CDR3 DNA reads as TGTGCCAGCAGCTCCACCGGACCTAGAGAGACCCAGTACTTC. Amino acids: CASSSTGPRETQYF.

The chain joins TRBV20-1 to TRBJ2-7; D might be TRBD1 (7 bases). The CDR3 covers 13 residues. V was cut by 6 bases and J by 1 base, with 13 bases left in between. From germline, CDR1 is DFQATT and CDR2 SNEGSKA (reference sequence). CDR3 region: CSALGGQSYEQYF. The CDR3 coding sequence is TGCAGTGCCCTCGGGGGACAGTCCTACGAGCAGTACTTC.

The rearrangement links TRBV12-3 or TRBV12-4 to TRBJ1-1, with a tentative D call TRBD1 (6 bases). Trimming stripped 6 bases from V and 5 bases from J, with 16 bases between. The CDR3 sequence is 14 residues long. The CDR3, as DNA: TGTGCCAGCAGCCCAAGGAGGGGGGGTACTGAAGCTTTCTTT. Amino acids: CASSPRRGGTEAFF.

The gene calls are TRBV28 and TRBJ2-6, with D perhaps matching TRBD1 or TRBD2 (5 bases each). Trimming took 8 bases from V and 0 from J, leaving 14 bases between them. This CDR3 contains 16 residues. The germline gives CDR1 MDHEN, CDR2 SYDVKM. The CDR3 region is CASGDLGLSGANVLTF. The CDR3 nucleotides read TGTGCCAGCGGGGACCTTGGGCTCTCTGGGGCCAACGTCCTGACTTTC. Full variable domain (rest looked up from reference TRBV28 and TRBJ2-6): DVKVTQSSRYLVKRTGEKVFLECVQDMDHENMFWYRQDPGLGLRLIYFSYDVKMKEKGDIPEGYSVSREKKERFSLILESASTNQTSMYLCASGDLGLSGANVLTFGAGSRLTVL.

This clonotype was counted many times. The chain combines TRBV7-2 with TRBJ2-2; 8 nucleotides match TRBD2. This CDR3 is built from 16 residues. Germline loops: CDR1 SGHTA, CDR2 FQGNSA. The V segment lost 5 bases and the J segment 3 bases; nucleotides outside the gene matches: 8. The CDR3 region has the DNA TGTGCCAGCAGCCACATAGTACTAGCGGACACCGGGGAGCTGTTTTTT. Its protein product is CASSHIVLADTGELFF.

This chain joins TRBV6-5 and TRBJ1-2; D is possibly TRBD1 (6 bases). V was shortened by 2 bases and J by 4 bases, with 14 bases between the two germline ends. Per the germline V gene, CDR1 is MNHEY and CDR2 is SVGAGI. The CDR3 sequence is 15 residues long. CDR3 protein: CASSYRGTKSYGYTF. In DNA, the CDR3 is TGTGCCAGCAGTTACAGGGGGACGAAGAGCTATGGCTACACCTTC.

This clonotype was detected a few times. V is TRBV29-1 and J is TRBJ2-3; D gene uncertain. There are 12 residues in the CDR3. Looked up from germline, CDR1 is SQVTM and CDR2 is ANQGSEA. Trimming stripped 0 bases from V and 3 bases from J, with 4 bases between. The CDR3 sequence is CSVEDLTDTQYF. The CDR3 nucleotides read TGCAGCGTTGAAGATCTTACAGATACGCAGTATTTT.

This clonotype was seen only a few times. The chain has TRBV7-9 and TRBJ2-1; tentative D call: TRBD2 (6 bases). The CDR3 runs to 14 residues. Per the germline V gene, CDR1 is SEHNR and CDR2 is FQNEAQ (reference sequence). V lost 5 bases, J lost 5 bases, and 13 bases lay in between. The CDR3 spells CASSGGWRDNEQFF. The CDR3 region has the DNA TGTGCCAGCAGCGGGGGGTGGCGGGACAATGAGCAGTTCTTC.